The clone carrying this TCR beta chain was detected once. The source of the sample is a study of blood T cell repertoires in COVID-19. The study assigned cohorts using participant-reported clinical history. In the study's own analysis: Quantification of nucleated cells was approximated via reference gene primer amplification. TCRdb's copy holds only in-frame clones and misses some; the assay was immunoSEQ multiplex PCR. Clonal size and the V and J genes are those of that table, whereas D and trimming came from the DNA. This sample has around 200,000 clones, with nearly 90% found just once. The CDR3 length is 13 residues. V lost 4 bases, J lost 3 bases, and 11 bases lay in between. Germline V gene data show CDR1 as SGHKS and CDR2 as YYEKEE (reference sequence).

The chain recombines TRBV5-5 with TRBJ2-7; D may be TRBD2 (5 bases). The source is a woman aged 40-49 years with acute COVID-19. Sequencing was done on a sample of PBMCs or T cells enriched from blood (not recorded which). The CDR3 DNA follows: TGTGCCAGCAGCCCCGGCGGGCTCTACGAGCAGTACTTC. This encodes CASSPGGLYEQYF.